This T cell receptor beta chain was identified during a study of Graves' ophthalmopathy and Graves' hyperthyroidism. Study-wide background: Specimen type is peripheral blood, obtained at initial diagnosis before any treatment.

There are 15 residues in the CDR3. With 0 bases removed from V and 6 bases from J, the gap between germline ends came to 12 bases. The germline CDR1 and CDR2 sequences are SGHRS and YFSETQ. Isolation of PBMCs was performed using 9 to 10 ml of fresh peripheral blood. Amplified TCR beta CDR3 regions were obtained using RNA transcripts as template. The first-round RT-PCR employed HTBI primers together with the Qiagen OneStep RT-PCR kit. A multiplex PCR was then performed as the second round. TCRdb redid the calling of the multiplex PCR reads with MiXCR, one entry per CDR3 protein. This sample carries about 400,000 distinct CDR3 sequences, around 19% of them seen once, and the ten largest clones take 1.6%.

Sequencing used peripheral blood. The clonotype was recovered from a woman younger than 35 with Graves' ophthalmopathy. J is TRBJ2-2 and V is TRBV5-1, with D tentatively TRBD2 (5 bases). CDR3 coding DNA: TGCGCCAGCAGCTTGGCAGCTAGCCAGTCCGGGGAGCTGTTTTTT. It specifies CASSLAASQSGELFF. The variable domain in full, completed from reference TRBV5-1 and TRBJ2-2, reads KAGVTQTPRYLIKTRGQQVTLSCSPISGHRSVSWYQQTPGQGLQFLFEYFSETQRNKGNFPGRFSGRQFSNSRSEMNVSTLELGDSALYLCASSLAASQSGELFFGEGSRLTVL.